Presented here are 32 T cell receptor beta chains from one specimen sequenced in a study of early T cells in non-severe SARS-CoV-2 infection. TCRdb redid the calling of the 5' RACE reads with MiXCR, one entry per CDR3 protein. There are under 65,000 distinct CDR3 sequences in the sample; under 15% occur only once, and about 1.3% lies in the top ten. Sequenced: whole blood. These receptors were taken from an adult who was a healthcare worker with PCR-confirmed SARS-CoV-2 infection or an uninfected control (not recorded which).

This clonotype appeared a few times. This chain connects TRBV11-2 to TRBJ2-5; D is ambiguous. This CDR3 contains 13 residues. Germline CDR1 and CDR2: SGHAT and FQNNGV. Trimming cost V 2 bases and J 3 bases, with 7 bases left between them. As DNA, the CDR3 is TGTGCCAGCAGCTTACTGGATGAAGAGACCCAGTACTTC. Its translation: CASSLLDEETQYF.

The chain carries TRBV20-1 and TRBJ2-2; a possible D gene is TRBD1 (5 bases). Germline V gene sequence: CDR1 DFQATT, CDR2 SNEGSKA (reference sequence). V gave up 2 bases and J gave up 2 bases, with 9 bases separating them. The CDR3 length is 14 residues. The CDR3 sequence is CSARQGINTGELFF. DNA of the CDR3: TGCAGTGCTAGACAGGGAATTAACACCGGGGAGCTGTTTTTT.

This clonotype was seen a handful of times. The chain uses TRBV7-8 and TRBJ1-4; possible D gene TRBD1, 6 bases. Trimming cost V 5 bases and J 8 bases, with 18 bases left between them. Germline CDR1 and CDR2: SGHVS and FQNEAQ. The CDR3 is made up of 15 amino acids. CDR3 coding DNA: TGTGCCAGCAGCCCGCGGACAGCAATCTTCGAAAAACTGTTTTTT. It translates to CASSPRTAIFEKLFF.

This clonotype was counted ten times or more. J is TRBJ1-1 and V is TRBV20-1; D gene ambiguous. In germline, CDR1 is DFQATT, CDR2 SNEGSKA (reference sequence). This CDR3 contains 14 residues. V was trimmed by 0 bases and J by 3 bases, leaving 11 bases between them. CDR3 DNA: TGCAGTGCTAGAGACGGCGGGAGGGACACTGAAGCTTTCTTT. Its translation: CSARDGGRDTEAFF.

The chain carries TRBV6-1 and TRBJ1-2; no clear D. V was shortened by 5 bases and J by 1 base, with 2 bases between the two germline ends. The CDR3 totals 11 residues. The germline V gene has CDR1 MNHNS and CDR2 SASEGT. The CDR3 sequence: CASSYNYGYTF. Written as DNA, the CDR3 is TGTGCCAGCAGTTATAACTATGGCTACACCTTC.

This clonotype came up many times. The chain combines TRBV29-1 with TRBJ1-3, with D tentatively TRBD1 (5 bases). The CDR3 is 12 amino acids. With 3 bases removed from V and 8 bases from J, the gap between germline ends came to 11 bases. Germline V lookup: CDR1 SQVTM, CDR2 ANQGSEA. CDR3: CSVEEGTDTIYF. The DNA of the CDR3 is TGCAGCGTTGAGGAGGGGACGGACACCATATATTTT.

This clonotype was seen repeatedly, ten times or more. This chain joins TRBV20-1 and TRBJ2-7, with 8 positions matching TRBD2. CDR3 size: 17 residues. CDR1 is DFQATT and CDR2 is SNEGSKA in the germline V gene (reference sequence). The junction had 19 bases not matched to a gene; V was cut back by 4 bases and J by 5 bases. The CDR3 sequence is CSATYLLAADRPDEQYF. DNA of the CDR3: TGCAGTGCTACCTACCTACTAGCGGCCGACCGCCCGGACGAGCAGTACTTC.

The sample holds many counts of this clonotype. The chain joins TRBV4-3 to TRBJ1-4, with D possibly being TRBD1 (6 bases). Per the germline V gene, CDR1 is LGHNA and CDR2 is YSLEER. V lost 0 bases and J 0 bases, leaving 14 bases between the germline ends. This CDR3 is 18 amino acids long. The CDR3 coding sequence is TGCGCCAGCAGCCAAGATCCTGGACAGTCTACAACTAATGAAAAACTGTTTTTT. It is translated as CASSQDPGQSTTNEKLFF.

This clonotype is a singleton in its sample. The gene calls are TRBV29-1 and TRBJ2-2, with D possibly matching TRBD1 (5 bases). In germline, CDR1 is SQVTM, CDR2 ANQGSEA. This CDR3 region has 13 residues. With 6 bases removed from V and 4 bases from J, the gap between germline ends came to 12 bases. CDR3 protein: CSVDMGFTGELFF. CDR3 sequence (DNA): TGCAGCGTGGACATGGGTTTCACCGGGGAGCTGTTTTTT.

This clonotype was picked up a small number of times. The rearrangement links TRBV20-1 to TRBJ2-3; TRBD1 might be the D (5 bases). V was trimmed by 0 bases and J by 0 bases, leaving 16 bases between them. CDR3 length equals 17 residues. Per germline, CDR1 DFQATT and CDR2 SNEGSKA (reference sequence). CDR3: CSARDRWGTKSTDTQYF. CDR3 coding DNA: TGCAGTGCTAGAGATCGGTGGGGCACCAAAAGCACAGATACGCAGTATTTT.

CDR3 DNA sequence: TGTGCCAGCAGTGAGACGGGCAATCAGCCCCAGCATTTT. It encodes CASSETGNQPQHF. The chain employs TRBV25-1 and TRBJ1-5, with no clear D. Germline CDR1 reads MGHDK; CDR2 reads SYGVNS. This CDR3 spans 13 amino acids. The V gene lost 3 bases and the J gene lost 2 bases, with 5 bases spanning the gap.

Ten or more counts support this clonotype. The CDR3 DNA reads as TGTGCCAGCTCACCACCGGGACAGTTCTATGAGCAGTTCTTC. Amino acids: CASSPPGQFYEQFF. The chain employs TRBV18 and TRBJ2-1; the match to TRBD1 covers 7 bases. Unmatched junction bases numbered 4, after V lost 0 bases and J lost 8 bases. CDR1 and CDR2 from the germline V gene are KGHSH and LQKENI. CDR3 length equals 14 residues.

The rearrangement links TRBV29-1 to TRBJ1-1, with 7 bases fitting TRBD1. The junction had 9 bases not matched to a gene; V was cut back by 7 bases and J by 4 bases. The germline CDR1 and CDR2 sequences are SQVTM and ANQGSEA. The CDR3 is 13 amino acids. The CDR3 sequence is CSGETGLATEAFF. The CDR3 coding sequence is TGCAGCGGTGAGACAGGGCTGGCCACTGAAGCTTTCTTT.

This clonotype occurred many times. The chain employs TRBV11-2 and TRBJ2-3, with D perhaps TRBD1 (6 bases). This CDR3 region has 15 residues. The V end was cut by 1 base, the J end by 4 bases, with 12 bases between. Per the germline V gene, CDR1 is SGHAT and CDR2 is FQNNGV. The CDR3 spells CASSLVQGPPDTQYF. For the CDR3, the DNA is TGTGCCAGCAGCTTAGTACAGGGTCCTCCAGATACGCAGTATTTT.

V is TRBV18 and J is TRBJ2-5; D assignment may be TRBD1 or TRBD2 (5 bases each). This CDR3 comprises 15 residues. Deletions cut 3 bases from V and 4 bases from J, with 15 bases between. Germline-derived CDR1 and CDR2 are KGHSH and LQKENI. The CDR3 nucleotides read TGTGCCAGCTCACCCCAGGGACGGCAAGGAGAGACCCAGTACTTC. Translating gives CASSPQGRQGETQYF.

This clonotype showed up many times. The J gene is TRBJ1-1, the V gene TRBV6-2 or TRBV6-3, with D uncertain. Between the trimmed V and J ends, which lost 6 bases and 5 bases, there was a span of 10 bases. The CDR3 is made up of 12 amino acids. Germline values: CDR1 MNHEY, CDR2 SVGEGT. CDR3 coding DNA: TGTGCCAGCAGCGACTGGCGAACTGAAGCTTTCTTT. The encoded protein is CASSDWRTEAFF.

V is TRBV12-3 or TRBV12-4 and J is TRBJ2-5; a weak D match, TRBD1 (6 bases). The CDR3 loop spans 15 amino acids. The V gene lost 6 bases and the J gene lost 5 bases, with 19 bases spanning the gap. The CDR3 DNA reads TGTGCCAGCAGGGGACGGACAGACAACGCCGAGACCCAGTACTTC. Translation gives CASRGRTDNAETQYF.

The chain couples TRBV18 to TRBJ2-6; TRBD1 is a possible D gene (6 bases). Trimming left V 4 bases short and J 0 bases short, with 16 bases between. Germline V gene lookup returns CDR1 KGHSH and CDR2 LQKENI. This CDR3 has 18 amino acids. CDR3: CASSQVGQTRSGANVLTF. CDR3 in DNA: TGTGCCAGCTCACAAGTAGGACAGACCCGCTCTGGGGCCAACGTCCTGACTTTC.

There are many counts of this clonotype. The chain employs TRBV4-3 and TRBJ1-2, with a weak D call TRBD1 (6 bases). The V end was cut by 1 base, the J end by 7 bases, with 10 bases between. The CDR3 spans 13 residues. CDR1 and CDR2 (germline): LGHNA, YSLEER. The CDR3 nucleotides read TGCGCCAGCAGCCAAGTAGCAGGGGCTGGCTACACCTTC. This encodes CASSQVAGAGYTF.

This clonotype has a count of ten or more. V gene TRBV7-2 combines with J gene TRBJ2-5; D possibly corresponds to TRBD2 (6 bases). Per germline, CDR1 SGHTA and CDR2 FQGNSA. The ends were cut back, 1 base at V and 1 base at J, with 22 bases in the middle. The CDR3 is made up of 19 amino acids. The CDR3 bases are TGTGCCAGCAGCTTAGGTCCCCCATCAATTGGGGGGACCCAAGAGACCCAGTACTTC. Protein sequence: CASSLGPPSIGGTQETQYF. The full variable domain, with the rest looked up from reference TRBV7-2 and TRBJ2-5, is GAGVSQSPSNKVTEKGKDVELRCDPISGHTALYWYRQSLGQGLEFLIYFQGNSAPDKSGLPSDRFSAERTGGSVSTLTIQRTQQEDSAVYLCASSLGPPSIGGTQETQYFGPGTRLLVL.

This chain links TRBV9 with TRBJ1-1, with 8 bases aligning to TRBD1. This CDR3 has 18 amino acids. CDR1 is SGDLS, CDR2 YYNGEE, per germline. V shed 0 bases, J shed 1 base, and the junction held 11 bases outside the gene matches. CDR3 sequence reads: CASSVGDRKKGPNTEAFF. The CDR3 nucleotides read TGTGCCAGCAGCGTAGGGGACAGGAAAAAAGGACCGAACACTGAAGCTTTCTTT.

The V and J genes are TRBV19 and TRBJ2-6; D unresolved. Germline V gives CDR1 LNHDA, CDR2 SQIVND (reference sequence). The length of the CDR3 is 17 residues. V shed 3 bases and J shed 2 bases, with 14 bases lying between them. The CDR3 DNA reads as TGTGCCAGTAGTATTCTCCGCCAGGTGGCTGGGGCCAACGTCCTGACTTTC. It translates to CASSILRQVAGANVLTF.

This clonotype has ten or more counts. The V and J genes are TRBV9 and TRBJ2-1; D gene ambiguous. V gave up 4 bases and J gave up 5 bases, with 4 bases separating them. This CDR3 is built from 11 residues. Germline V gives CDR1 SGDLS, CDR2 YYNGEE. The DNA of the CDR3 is TGTGCCAGCAGCCGGGACAATGAGCAGTTCTTC. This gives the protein CASSRDNEQFF.

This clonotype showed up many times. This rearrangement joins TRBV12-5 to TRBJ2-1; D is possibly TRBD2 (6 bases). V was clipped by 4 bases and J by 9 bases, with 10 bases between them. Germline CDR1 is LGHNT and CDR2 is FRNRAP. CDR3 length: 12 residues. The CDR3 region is CASGSAGGEQFF. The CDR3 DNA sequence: TGTGCTAGTGGTTCTGCCGGGGGTGAGCAGTTCTTC.

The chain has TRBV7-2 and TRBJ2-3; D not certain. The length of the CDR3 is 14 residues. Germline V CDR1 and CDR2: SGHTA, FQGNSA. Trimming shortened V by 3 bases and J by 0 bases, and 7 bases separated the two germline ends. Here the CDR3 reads CASSLDGSTDTQYF. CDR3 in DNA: TGTGCCAGCAGCTTGGACGGCAGCACAGATACGCAGTATTTT.

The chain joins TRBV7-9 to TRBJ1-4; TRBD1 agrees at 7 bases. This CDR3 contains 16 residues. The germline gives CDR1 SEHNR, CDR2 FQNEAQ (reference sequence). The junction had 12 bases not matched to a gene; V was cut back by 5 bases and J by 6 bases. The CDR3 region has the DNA TGTGCCAGCAGCCCGAGACAGGGCCCCGAGCATGAAAAACTGTTTTTT. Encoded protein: CASSPRQGPEHEKLFF.

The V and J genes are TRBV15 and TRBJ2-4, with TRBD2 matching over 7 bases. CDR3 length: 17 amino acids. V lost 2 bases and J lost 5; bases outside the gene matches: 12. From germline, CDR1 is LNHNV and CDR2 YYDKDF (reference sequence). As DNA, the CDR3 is TGTGCCACCAGCAGATCCTACGCCGCGGGGGAACAAAACATTCAGTACTTC. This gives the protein CATSRSYAAGEQNIQYF.

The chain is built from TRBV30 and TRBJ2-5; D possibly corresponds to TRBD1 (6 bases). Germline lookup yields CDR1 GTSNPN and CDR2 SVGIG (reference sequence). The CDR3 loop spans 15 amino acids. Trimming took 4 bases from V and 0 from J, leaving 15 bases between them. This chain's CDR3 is CAWTPGQSYQETQYF. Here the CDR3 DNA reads TGTGCCTGGACCCCCGGACAGAGCTACCAAGAGACCCAGTACTTC.

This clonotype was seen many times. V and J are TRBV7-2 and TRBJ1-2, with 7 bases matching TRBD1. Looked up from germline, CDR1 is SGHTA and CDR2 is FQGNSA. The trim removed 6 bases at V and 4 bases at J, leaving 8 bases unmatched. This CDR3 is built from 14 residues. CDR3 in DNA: TGTGCCAGCAGTGACCAGACAGGGCCCTATGGCTACACCTTC. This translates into CASSDQTGPYGYTF.

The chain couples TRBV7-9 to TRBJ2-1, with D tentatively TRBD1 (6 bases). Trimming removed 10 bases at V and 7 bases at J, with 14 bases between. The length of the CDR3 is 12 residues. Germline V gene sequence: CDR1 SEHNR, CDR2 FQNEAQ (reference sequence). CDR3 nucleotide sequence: TGTGCCAACAGGGCGGCCAGGAATGAGCAGTTCTTC. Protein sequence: CANRAARNEQFF.

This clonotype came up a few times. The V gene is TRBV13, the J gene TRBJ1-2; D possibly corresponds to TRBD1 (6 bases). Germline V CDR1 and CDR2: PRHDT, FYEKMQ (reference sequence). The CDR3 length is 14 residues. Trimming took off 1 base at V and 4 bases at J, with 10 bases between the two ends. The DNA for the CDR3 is TGTGCCAGCAGCTTAGAGGGGGGATCCTATGGCTACACCTTC. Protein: CASSLEGGSYGYTF.

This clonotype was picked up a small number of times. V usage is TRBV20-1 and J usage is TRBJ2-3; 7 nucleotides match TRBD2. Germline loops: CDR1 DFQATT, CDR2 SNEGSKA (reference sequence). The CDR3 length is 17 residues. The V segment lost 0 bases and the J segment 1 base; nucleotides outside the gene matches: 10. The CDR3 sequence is CSARDRPGAGGTDTQYF. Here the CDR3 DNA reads TGCAGTGCTAGAGATAGGCCTGGGGCGGGGGGCACAGATACGCAGTATTTT.